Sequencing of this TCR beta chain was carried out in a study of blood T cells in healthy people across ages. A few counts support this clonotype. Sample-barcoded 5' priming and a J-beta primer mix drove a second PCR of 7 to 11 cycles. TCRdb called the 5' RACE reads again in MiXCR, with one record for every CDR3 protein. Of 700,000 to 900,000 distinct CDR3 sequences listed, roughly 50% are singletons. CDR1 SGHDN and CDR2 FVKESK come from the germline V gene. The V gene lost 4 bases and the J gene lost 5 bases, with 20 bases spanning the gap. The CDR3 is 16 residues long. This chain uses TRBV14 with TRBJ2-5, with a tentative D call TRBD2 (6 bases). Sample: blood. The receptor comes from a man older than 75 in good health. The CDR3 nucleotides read TGTGCCAGCAGCCGCCTCCCCGGGGGTTCTAAGGAGACCCAGTACTTC. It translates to CASSRLPGGSKETQYF.